This TCR beta chain originates from a study of regulatory T cells in long-lasting Graves disease. The time point: newly diagnosed GD, antithyroid drugs for less than 3 months. PBMC RNA was the source of the TCR library. This clonotype was counted ten times or more. Its antigen is not known. The authors built TCR beta libraries using iRepertoire HTBI primers and Arm-PCR of CDR3 regions. MiXCR, run by TCRdb on the multiplex PCR reads, gives a single entry per CDR3 protein. The sample has 550,000 to 600,000 distinct CDR3 sequences; roughly 15% are singletons. The study, taken as a whole, reports: The study found persistent patients shared more public clonotypes (over 2,500) than new patients (just over 950).

The sample was also reused in another study, on T cells in Graves' hyperthyroidism and ophthalmopathy. That study adds: The TCR CDR3 was amplified in a first-round RT-PCR using the HTBI primer set.

Sequences were derived from peripheral blood mononuclear cells (PBMCs), sampled at new diagnosis, from a patient treated with antithyroid drugs. The receptor comes from a man between 18 and 29 years old with Graves disease.

The CDR3, as DNA: TGTGCCAGCAGCTTAGGACAGTGGGCCTACTACGAGCAGTACTTC. It translates to CASSLGQWAYYEQYF. V gene TRBV11-2 combines with J gene TRBJ2-7; weak D call: TRBD1 (5 bases). CDR3 length: 15 amino acids. Germline V gives CDR1 SGHAT, CDR2 FQNNGV. Trimming removed 1 base from V and 3 bases from J, with 13 bases in between.